This paragraph reports one TCR beta chain. Its target is not known. Bone marrow after transplant came from the posterior iliac crest or elsewhere. The sample belongs to a study of graft-versus-host responses after intestinal transplantation. About the research overall: Each transplant was multivisceral, liver-intestinal, or isolated intestinal. Each recipient received anti-thymocyte globulin induction, then tacrolimus and steroids for about three years. Notes on the study in general: Graft-versus-host to host-versus-graft clonal ratios in allografts were high in patients with graft-donor T cell macrochimerism.

Repertoires were generated with immunoSEQ multiplex PCR, while TCRdb's copy carries only in-frame clones and drops some. The sample lists around 16,000 clones, about 90% occurring once. The germline V gene encodes CDR1 SGHKS and CDR2 YYEKEE (reference sequence). The CDR3 runs to 15 residues. With 3 bases clipped from V and 1 base from J, the junction kept 6 bases outside the gene matches. The TCR sequence derives from a human patient who received an intestinal transplant, so some T cells may come from the graft donor. The starting material was bone marrow, obtained around 120 days after intestinal transplantation. The rearrangement links TRBV5-5 to TRBJ1-1; 7 bases agree with TRBD1. CDR3 in DNA: TGTGCCAGCAGCTCCCGACAGGGAAAGAACACTGAAGCTTTCTTT. It codes for CASSSRQGKNTEAFF.